This note documents a single TCR beta chain sequence. Its antigen remains unidentified. The data belong to a study of OX40 agonist ivuxolimab in advanced cancers. Study-level background: Partial responses were achieved by three patients, of whom one had hepatocellular carcinoma and two had cutaneous melanoma. Whole-study findings and limits: Dosing at 0.1 to 3.0 mg/kg was accompanied by clonal expansion of CD4+ and CD8+ blood T cells by week 6. Some nonresponders likewise displayed low normalized T-cell clonal expansion. CD4+ T cells averaged fewer expanded clones than CD8+ T cells.

Germline CDR1 is SGHRS and CDR2 is YFSETQ. The CDR3 spans 12 residues. The germline V and J ends were trimmed by 7 bases and 2 bases, with 9 bases remaining between them. Here immunoSEQ multiplex PCR was the method, and the copy in TCRdb shows in-frame clones only, minus some. Of some 70,000 clones listed, 70% to 90% are singletons. This chain links TRBV5-1 with TRBJ2-5, with D hard to call. Specimen: CD4+ or CD8+ T cells sorted from blood, collected in a trial of the OX40 agonist ivuxolimab. This clonotype was sampled from an adult with an advanced solid tumor such as melanoma, head and neck, liver or kidney cancer. The CDR3 nucleotides read TGCGCCAGCCGACTTCAGCAAGAGACCCAGTACTTC. This encodes CASRLQQETQYF.